The 21 T cell receptor beta chains given below trace back to one sample, sequenced in a study of T cell responses to AZD1222 COVID-19 vaccine. TCRdb's copy holds only in-frame clones and misses some; the assay was immunoSEQ multiplex PCR. The data contain some 130,000 clones, 75% to 90% of them singletons. The sample here was peripheral blood, taken on day 0 of AZD1222 vaccination. Source of these receptors: an adult in good health.

The CDR3 DNA reads as TGTGCCAGCTCACCCACTCAGGGAAATTCACCCCTCCACTTT. Its translation: CASSPTQGNSPLHF. The chain carries TRBV18 and TRBJ1-6, with D tentatively TRBD1 (5 bases). Germline loops: CDR1 KGHSH, CDR2 LQKENI. V lost 3 bases and J 7 bases, leaving 10 bases between the germline ends. CDR3 length: 14 amino acids.

The chain couples TRBV9 to TRBJ1-2, with TRBD1 matching 8 bases. Trimming took 0 bases from V and 4 from J; bases not matched to a gene: 5. The germline gives CDR1 SGDLS, CDR2 YYNGEE. This CDR3 has 15 amino acids. CDR3 sequence: CASSVDSGGLYGYTF. CDR3 nucleotides: TGTGCCAGCAGCGTAGACTCAGGGGGCCTCTATGGCTACACCTTC.

The chain joins TRBV4-3 to TRBJ2-1; 9 bases are shared with TRBD1. CDR1 is LGHNA and CDR2 is YSLEER in the germline V gene. V dropped 3 bases and J dropped 8; count of bases not matched to a gene: 5. The CDR3 consists of 14 residues. The CDR3 nucleotides read TGCGCCAGCAGCCAGCGGGACAGGGTCCATGAGCAGTTCTTC. Translation gives CASSQRDRVHEQFF.

The chain recombines TRBV10-3 with TRBJ2-2; D is perhaps TRBD1 (5 bases). V lost 6 bases and J lost 1, with 15 bases in between. CDR1 ENHRY and CDR2 SYGVKD come from the germline V gene. The CDR3 spans 16 residues. The CDR3 spells CAISRQAGMNTGELFF. In DNA, the CDR3 is TGTGCCATCAGCCGTCAGGCAGGGATGAACACCGGGGAGCTGTTTTTT.

Turning to this clone: One junction end does not reproduce the germline sequence, and a read error may be involved. V gene TRBV30 combines with J gene TRBJ1-5; 9 bases map to TRBD1. The CDR3 loop spans 15 amino acids. The germline V gene has CDR1 GTSNPN and CDR2 SVGIG (reference sequence). The CDR3 reads CAWSVTGTGYQSQHF. The CDR3 nucleotides read TGTGCCTGGAGTGTAACCGGGACAGGGTATCAGTCCCAGCATTTT.

There are a few counts of this clone. Other DNA sequences in the same sample also yield this CDR3. This chain uses TRBV18 with TRBJ1-6; TRBD1 matches 8 bases. V lost 3 bases, J lost 10 bases, and 5 bases stayed unmatched. CDR1 and CDR2 from the germline V gene are KGHSH and LQKENI. The CDR3 is 14 amino acids. The CDR3 DNA is TGTGCCAGCTCACCGGGACAGGTGGACTCACCCCTCCACTTT. This sequence encodes CASSPGQVDSPLHF.

This chain joins TRBV27 and TRBJ1-5, with 11 bases aligning to TRBD1. This CDR3 comprises 16 residues. With 5 bases clipped from V and 4 bases from J, the junction kept 7 bases outside the gene matches. In germline, CDR1 is MNHEY, CDR2 SMNVEV (reference sequence). The CDR3 reads CASSPLGQGVNQPQHF. The CDR3 DNA sequence: TGTGCCAGCAGTCCGTTGGGACAGGGGGTAAATCAGCCCCAGCATTTT.

The chain recombines TRBV6-5 with TRBJ1-2, with 10 bases identical to TRBD1. This CDR3 is built from 15 residues. Trimming took 6 bases from V and 4 from J; bases not matched to a gene: 8. Germline V CDR1 and CDR2: MNHEY, SVGAGI. The CDR3 region has the DNA TGTGCCAGCAGCCGACAGGGGGCCTGGGGCTATGGCTACACCTTC. This codes for CASSRQGAWGYGYTF.

The gene calls are TRBV19 and TRBJ1-2; 7 nucleotides align to TRBD1. V lost 11 bases and J lost 8; bases outside the gene matches: 8. The CDR3 runs to 11 residues. Per germline, CDR1 LNHDA and CDR2 SQIVND (reference sequence). CDR3 protein: CAGEGARGYTF. CDR3 DNA: TGTGCCGGCGAGGGGGCGCGGGGCTACACCTTC.

V is TRBV5-4 and J is TRBJ1-2; possible D gene TRBD1, 6 bases. V was shortened by 4 bases and J by 7 bases, with 14 bases between the two germline ends. CDR3 size: 13 residues. Germline CDR1 SGHNT, CDR2 YYREEE (reference sequence). The CDR3 sequence is CASSRPRDTGYTF. The CDR3 bases are TGTGCCAGCAGCAGGCCCCGGGACACTGGCTACACCTTC.

Only a few counts were recorded for this clone. The chain uses TRBV25-1 and TRBJ1-2; 7 bases match TRBD1. The J segment lost 4 bases and the V segment lost 7 bases, leaving 6 bases of the junction unmatched. CDR1 is MGHDK and CDR2 is SYGVNS in the germline V gene. CDR3 length: 13 residues. This CDR3 reads CASMRQGVYGYTF. The CDR3 region has the DNA TGTGCCAGCATGCGACAGGGAGTCTATGGCTACACCTTC.

This chain joins TRBV10-3 and TRBJ1-5; perhaps TRBD1 as D (5 bases). Between the trimmed V and J ends, which lost 0 bases and 6 bases, there was a span of 6 bases. The CDR3 spans 13 residues. Germline loops: CDR1 ENHRY, CDR2 SYGVKD. CDR3 region: CAISESGGQPQHF. Written as DNA, the CDR3 is TGTGCCATCAGTGAGTCTGGGGGTCAGCCCCAGCATTTT.

The chain combines TRBV30 with TRBJ1-4, with D possibly matching TRBD1 (6 bases). The CDR3 covers 15 residues. Looked up from germline, CDR1 is GTSNPN and CDR2 is SVGIG (reference sequence). V shed 3 bases and J shed 5 bases, with 16 bases lying between them. CDR3 amino acids: CAWRKADSSNEKLFF. DNA for the CDR3: TGTGCCTGGAGAAAGGCGGACAGCAGCAATGAAAAACTGTTTTTT.

This chain links TRBV27 with TRBJ2-3, with D unresolved. CDR1 is MNHEY, CDR2 SMNVEV, per germline (reference sequence). V lost 4 bases, J lost 2 bases, and 7 bases lay in between. The CDR3 runs to 13 residues. This chain's CDR3 is CASSWENTDTQYF. Here the CDR3 DNA reads TGTGCCAGCAGTTGGGAAAACACAGATACGCAGTATTTT.

The V call is TRBV7-9, the J call TRBJ1-3, with a possible D match to TRBD1 (5 bases). The CDR3 runs 17 residues. CDR1 and CDR2 from the germline V gene are SEHNR and FQNEAQ (reference sequence). V was shortened by 5 bases and J by 2 bases, with 19 bases between the two germline ends. The CDR3 is CASSPYPGGGAGNTIYF. The CDR3 coding sequence is TGTGCCAGCAGCCCCTACCCCGGGGGGGGAGCTGGAAACACCATATATTTT.

The chain links TRBV19 to TRBJ1-4; D might be TRBD1 (5 bases). The germline V gene has CDR1 LNHDA and CDR2 SQIVND (reference sequence). The length of the CDR3 is 15 residues. The V gene lost 9 bases and the J gene lost 14 bases, with 28 bases spanning the gap. The CDR3 region has the DNA TGTGCCAGCGCTGACCCACAGGCTGGCCGGGGGGTGCTGTTTTTT. Translation gives CASADPQAGRGVLFF.

The J gene is TRBJ2-1, the V gene TRBV7-3, with no clear D. Germline V CDR1 and CDR2: SGHTA, FQGTGA. The CDR3 length is 13 residues. Trimming removed 6 bases from V and 7 bases from J, with 13 bases in between. CDR3 sequence reads: CASSHALGNEQFF. DNA for the CDR3: TGTGCCAGCAGTCACGCGTTAGGAAATGAGCAGTTCTTC.

The rearrangement joins TRBV25-1 to TRBJ2-1, with D hard to call. The V gene's germline CDR1 is MGHDK and CDR2 SYGVNS. The CDR3 contains 13 residues. Trimming cost V 7 bases and J 4 bases, with 11 bases left between them. The CDR3 DNA follows: TGTGCCAGCAACAGCAACAATTACAATGAGCAGTTCTTC. It yields the protein CASNSNNYNEQFF. The full variable domain, rest sourced from reference TRBV25-1 and TRBJ2-1, is EADIYQTPRYLVIGTGKKITLECSQTMGHDKMYWYQQDPGMELHLIHYSYGVNSTEKGDLSSESTVSRIRTEHFPLTLESARPSHTSQYLCASNSNNYNEQFFGPGTRLTVL.

The rearrangement uses TRBV3-1 (or the pseudogene TRBV3-2) and TRBJ1-1; D not resolved. Germline V gene lookup returns CDR1 LGHDT and CDR2 YNNKEL (reference sequence). The CDR3 is 14 residues long. Trimming pared 1 base from V and 3 bases from J, leaving 9 bases between. This CDR3 is CASSQGGVYTEAFF. CDR3 nucleotides: TGTGCCAGCAGCCAAGGGGGTGTTTACACTGAAGCTTTCTTT.

This sequence joins TRBV5-1 and TRBJ1-4, with D unclear. Per the germline V gene, CDR1 is SGHRS and CDR2 is YFSETQ. This CDR3 has 14 amino acids. Trimming took 2 bases from V and 10 from J, leaving 15 bases between them. Here the CDR3 reads CASSLGPTLGKLFF. CDR3 in DNA: TGCGCCAGCAGCTTAGGACCCACTTTAGGAAAACTGTTTTTT.

The chain employs TRBV10-2 and TRBJ1-4; 10 bases are a match to TRBD1. The trim removed 6 bases at V and 7 bases at J, leaving 2 bases unmatched. Looked up from germline, CDR1 is WSHSY and CDR2 is SAAADI. The length of the CDR3 is 13 residues. The CDR3 here is CASSRDRGEKLFF. The CDR3 DNA follows: TGCGCCAGCAGCCGGGACAGGGGTGAAAAACTGTTTTTT.